The present T cell receptor (beta chain) was sequenced within a study of blood T cell repertoires in COVID-19 (TCRdb year 2020). In terms of the full investigation: The collaborator samples originated in the United States, Italy and Spain and spanned the acute and convalescent phases of COVID-19. The dataset comprised deeply sampled blood TCRbeta repertoires from subjects exposed to, actively infected with, or recovered from COVID-19. The repertoires were released in a freely available public database meant as a resource for research on the immune response to SARS-CoV-2. The material from the prospective study consisted of cDNA or gDNA derived from T cells, B-cell-depleted T cells, or PBMCs. Nearly every sample came with metadata listing a de-identified subject ID, COVID-19 status, age in years and sex. Samples came from the ongoing ImmuneRACE study (first 160 participants) plus 1,254 subjects from 6 global collaborators. Where available, HLA class I and class II types were obtained from metadata supplied by the sample provider rather than from assay-based typing. What the authors observed across the whole study: How much clinical and demographic metadata was included differed by source and by participant, and the metadata was provided uncurated.

Participants in the prospective study were enrolled through a virtual design, were aged 18 to 89 years, and lived in approximately 25 United States geographic areas. In the prospective study, participants were assigned to cohorts based on the clinical history participants reported in a screening survey and a study questionnaire. ImmuneRACE Cohort 3 recovered participants were defined by two consecutive negative NP/OP PCR tests, healthcare professional clearance, or symptom resolution. Each participant in the prospective study had whole blood, serum and a nasopharyngeal or oropharyngeal swab collected by mobile phlebotomists. Over a roughly 2-month period, participants in the prospective study had the option of providing additional blood draws and questionnaires. Prospective study blood samples were shipped either frozen or at room temperature before DNA extraction. To note about this clone: The antigen it recognizes is unknown. No clone much larger than this one lies a single base away; base qualities are absent.

TCRbeta CDR3 regions were amplified from genomic DNA using the immunoSEQ Assay, a bias-controlled multiplex PCR. The authors processed their data as follows. The number of nucleated cells in each sample was estimated from the amplification of reference gene primers within the assay. Sequence reads were collapsed and filtered to measure the absolute abundance of every unique TCRbeta CDR3 rearrangement. For each sample, productive Simpson clonality was calculated as the square root of Simpson's diversity index across productive rearrangements. TCRdb mirrors the immuneACCESS table, restricted to in-frame sequences. Some clones are absent from its copies; in checked studies, under half trace to an unresolved V gene, and the reason for the others is unknown. That table is the source of V, J and clone size, and D and trimming were worked out from the DNA. The sample table shows about 200,000 clones, and roughly 85% are seen once. The top ten hold over 15% of the sample.

From cysteine to phenylalanine, the CDR3 is 17 amino acids long. Only CDR3 DNA remains: 51 bases, in frame from the first base. CDR1 MNHEY and CDR2 SMNVEV are derived from the germline V gene (reference sequence). V loses 5 bases of germline sequence and J loses 4 bases, and the interval between the two ends is 20 bases. This TCR derives from a man aged 40-50 years who had recovered from COVID-19. In this chain, TRBV27 is recombined with TRBJ2-2; TRBD2 is a weak D gene call, 5 bases matching. The sequenced material came from PBMCs or T cells enriched from blood (not recorded which). The DNA sequence is as follows: TGTGCCAGCAGTCGCCAGCGCGGAGGCGGTTCCACCGGGGAGCTGTTTTTT. Its protein product is CASSRQRGGGSTGELFF.